This entry concerns a single T cell receptor (beta chain). These data are taken from a study of cytomegalovirus exposure and HLA in healthy donors. V dropped 5 bases and J dropped 6 bases, with 19 bases sitting between them. Per germline, CDR1 SEHNR and CDR2 FQNEAQ (reference sequence). CDR3 length: 16 amino acids. A multiplex PCR was run with 60 Vbeta primers and 13 Jbeta primers. Sequenced by immunoSEQ multiplex PCR; TCRdb stores in-frame clones only, minus some. Among about 140,000 clones listed, roughly 76% were seen once. The sequence was obtained from a female donor in good health and CMV-seronegative. Sequenced sample: PBMCs. V is TRBV7-9 and J is TRBJ1-4; D might be TRBD1 (6 bases). The CDR3 protein is CASSDLTTDSDEKLFF. CDR3 in DNA: TGTGCCAGCAGCGACCTCACCACGGACAGTGATGAAAAACTGTTTTTT.